A single sample is the source of the 27 T cell receptor beta chains below, sequenced in a study of cytomegalovirus exposure and HLA in healthy donors. Researchers ran the PCR with 60 Vbeta and 13 Jbeta primers. The assay was immunoSEQ multiplex PCR, and TCRdb's table has in-frame clones only and misses some. In the table there are roughly 110,000 clones, roughly 82% of which are singletons. Sequenced: PBMCs. The receptors were sampled from a male donor in good health and CMV-seronegative.

The genes are TRBV28 and TRBJ1-4; possible D gene TRBD1, 5 bases. V lost 2 bases and J lost 7, with 14 bases in between. The CDR3 covers 15 residues. Germline values: CDR1 MDHEN, CDR2 SYDVKM. CDR3 amino acids: CASSLSAQGGEKLFF. The CDR3 DNA reads as TGTGCCAGCAGTTTAAGCGCCCAGGGAGGTGAAAAACTGTTTTTT. Full variable domain (remainder filled in from reference TRBV28 and TRBJ1-4): DVKVTQSSRYLVKRTGEKVFLECVQDMDHENMFWYRQDPGLGLRLIYFSYDVKMKEKGDIPEGYSVSREKKERFSLILESASTNQTSMYLCASSLSAQGGEKLFFGSGTQLSVL.

The rearrangement joins TRBV5-1 to TRBJ2-2, with TRBD2 matching 12 bases. CDR3 length: 18 amino acids. The ends lost 1 base at V and 0 bases at J; junction bases unmatched: 4. Germline V lookup: CDR1 SGHRS, CDR2 YFSETQ. CDR3 sequence (DNA): TGCGCCAGCAGCTTGCCGGGACTAGCGGGTTCGAACACCGGGGAGCTGTTTTTT. Translating gives CASSLPGLAGSNTGELFF.

V and J are TRBV27 and TRBJ2-7; D unclear. V was cut by 5 bases and J by 0 bases, with 17 bases left in between. The CDR3 spans 16 residues. Germline lookup yields CDR1 MNHEY and CDR2 SMNVEV (reference sequence). The CDR3 loop is CASSRLVSPNSYEQYF. The CDR3 coding sequence is TGTGCCAGCAGTCGCCTAGTCTCCCCAAACTCCTACGAGCAGTACTTC.

V and J are TRBV27 and TRBJ1-1; 8 bases map to TRBD1. The CDR3 has 13 residues. Germline V gives CDR1 MNHEY, CDR2 SMNVEV (reference sequence). With 6 bases clipped from V and 11 bases from J, the junction kept 11 bases outside the gene matches. As DNA, the CDR3 is TGTGCCAGCAGGGCTTCGGACAGGGTTGGCGCTTTCTTT. This sequence encodes CASRASDRVGAFF.

This clone was seen a handful of times. V and J are TRBV27 and TRBJ2-3, with D possibly TRBD1 on 5 matching bases. V shed 4 bases and J shed 0 bases, with 11 bases lying between them. Germline V CDR1 and CDR2: MNHEY, SMNVEV (reference sequence). The CDR3 loop spans 15 amino acids. The CDR3 DNA reads as TGTGCCAGCAGTTCCCGACAGTGGAGCACAGATACGCAGTATTTT. Translated: CASSSRQWSTDTQYF.

The rearrangement joins TRBV9 to TRBJ2-1, with 10 bases fitting TRBD2. V shed 5 bases and J 3 bases; nucleotides not matched to a gene: 2. Germline V CDR1 and CDR2: SGDLS, YYNGEE. The CDR3 has 14 amino acids. CDR3 sequence: CASSRTSGYNEQFF. The DNA of the CDR3 is TGTGCCAGCAGTCGGACTAGCGGCTACAATGAGCAGTTCTTC.

The sample holds a few counts of this clone. The chain has TRBV19 and TRBJ1-4; D is possibly TRBD1 (6 bases). The V end was cut by 1 base, the J end by 3 bases, with 6 bases between. Germline V gene sequence: CDR1 LNHDA, CDR2 SQIVND (reference sequence). The CDR3 runs 14 residues. The CDR3: CASSIGQANEKLFF. The DNA for the CDR3 is TGTGCCAGTAGTATAGGACAGGCTAATGAAAAACTGTTTTTT.

This clone was observed a handful of times. This chain links TRBV4-1 with TRBJ2-7; D not resolved. The V gene lost 1 base and the J gene lost 2 bases, with 12 bases spanning the gap. From germline, CDR1 is MGHRA and CDR2 YSYEKL. The CDR3 extends over 15 amino acids. CDR3 region: CASSQAYSKTYEQYF. DNA of the CDR3: TGCGCCAGCAGCCAAGCTTATAGCAAAACCTACGAGCAGTACTTC.

The chain recombines TRBV11-1 with TRBJ2-7; perhaps TRBD2 as D (6 bases). The germline V and J ends were trimmed by 5 bases and 3 bases, with 11 bases remaining between them. Germline CDR1 and CDR2: SGHAT and FQDESV (reference sequence). This CDR3 spans 13 amino acids. CDR3 in DNA: TGTGCCAGCAGCCTAACTAGCAGCTACGAGCAGTACTTC. Protein product: CASSLTSSYEQYF.

The CDR3 region has the DNA TGTGCCAGCAGCTTAGGTTATCAAGAGACCCAGTACTTC. The encoded protein is CASSLGYQETQYF. The V gene is TRBV7-2, the J gene TRBJ2-5; D is uncertain. V lost 1 base and J lost 2, with 5 bases in between. Germline CDR1 SGHTA, CDR2 FQGNSA. This CDR3 spans 13 amino acids.

This clone was recorded a few times. The gene calls are TRBV5-1 and TRBJ2-5; TRBD1 agrees at 9 bases. The CDR3 is made up of 14 amino acids. J gave up 0 bases and V 9 bases, and 6 bases lay outside the gene matches. Germline-derived CDR1 and CDR2 are SGHRS and YFSETQ. The CDR3 DNA is TGCGCCACTTCGACAGGGGGGTACCAAGAGACCCAGTACTTC. It translates to CATSTGGYQETQYF. Complete variable domain (other parts from reference TRBV5-1 and TRBJ2-5): KAGVTQTPRYLIKTRGQQVTLSCSPISGHRSVSWYQQTPGQGLQFLFEYFSETQRNKGNFPGRFSGRQFSNSRSEMNVSTLELGDSALYLCATSTGGYQETQYFGPGTRLLVL.

CDR3 DNA: TGTGCCAGCAGCTCCTGGGACAGGGACGGAAACACCATATATTTT. Amino acid sequence: CASSSWDRDGNTIYF. The chain links TRBV5-4 to TRBJ1-3; 9 bases are a match to TRBD1. V lost 3 bases and J lost 4; bases outside the gene matches: 5. The CDR3 sequence is 15 residues long. CDR1 is SGHNT and CDR2 is YYREEE in the germline V gene (reference sequence). Using reference TRBV5-4 and TRBJ1-3 for the parts outside the CDR3, the full variable domain is ETGVTQSPTHLIKTRGQQVTLRCSSQSGHNTVSWYQQALGQGPQFIFQYYREEENGRGNFPPRFSGLQFPNYSSELNVNALELDDSALYLCASSSWDRDGNTIYFGEGSWLTVV.

This chain links TRBV2 with TRBJ2-7; 10 nucleotides match TRBD2. V was pared by 6 bases and J by 2 bases, with 4 bases of the junction left unmatched. Per germline, CDR1 SNHLY and CDR2 FYNNEI. The CDR3 is made up of 14 amino acids. The CDR3 nucleotides read TGTGCCAGCAGAGAGCGGGAGGGAACCTACGAGCAGTACTTC. Encoded protein: CASREREGTYEQYF.

This chain uses TRBV7-6 with TRBJ2-7; 7 bases map to TRBD1. This CDR3 has 14 residues. The J segment lost 5 bases and the V segment lost 4 bases, leaving 8 bases of the junction unmatched. Germline CDR1 SGHVS, CDR2 FNYEAQ. The CDR3 is CASSSRQGADEQYF. The CDR3 coding sequence is TGTGCCAGCAGCTCGAGACAGGGTGCCGACGAGCAGTACTTC.

This rearrangement joins TRBV28 to TRBJ2-7; TRBD2 aligns across 8 bases. The CDR3 has 14 amino acids. Germline assignment: CDR1 MDHEN and CDR2 SYDVKM. Germline trimming cut 5 bases from V and 3 bases from J; bases unmatched to any gene: 6. In nucleotides, the CDR3 is TGTGCCAGCAGTATAGGGACTAGGGGCTACGAGCAGTACTTC. As protein: CASSIGTRGYEQYF.

V and J are TRBV28 and TRBJ2-7, with 8 bases that match TRBD1. V trimming: 3 bases; J trimming: 2 bases; junction bases outside the gene matches: 9. The germline V gene encodes CDR1 MDHEN and CDR2 SYDVKM. The CDR3 is 16 amino acids. The CDR3, as DNA: TGTGCCAGCAGTTTCCCGGCGGACAGGGCGACCTACGAGCAGTACTTC. It is translated as CASSFPADRATYEQYF. The variable domain in full, completed from reference TRBV28 and TRBJ2-7, reads DVKVTQSSRYLVKRTGEKVFLECVQDMDHENMFWYRQDPGLGLRLIYFSYDVKMKEKGDIPEGYSVSREKKERFSLILESASTNQTSMYLCASSFPADRATYEQYFGPGTRLTVT.

The table lists this clone with a count of one. The chain has TRBV7-8 and TRBJ2-2, with TRBD2 matching over 9 bases. J lost 0 bases, V lost 5 bases, and 10 bases had no gene match. CDR3 size: 18 residues. The germline V gene has CDR1 SGHVS and CDR2 FQNEAQ. The CDR3 here is CASSPERGLAANTGELFF. In DNA, the CDR3 is TGTGCCAGCAGCCCCGAGAGGGGACTAGCTGCGAACACCGGGGAGCTGTTTTTT.

V and J are TRBV19 and TRBJ1-1, with unresolved D. The V gene lost 3 bases and the J gene lost 3 bases, with 14 bases spanning the gap. This CDR3 has 15 amino acids. The germline V gene has CDR1 LNHDA and CDR2 SQIVND (reference sequence). The DNA for the CDR3 is TGTGCCAGTAGTATCGGTCGGGAGGCGGACACTGAAGCTTTCTTT. It encodes CASSIGREADTEAFF.

Only one count was recorded for this clone. V usage is TRBV7-8 and J usage is TRBJ2-1; 8 bases map to TRBD1. V trimming: 6 bases; J trimming: 9 bases; junction bases outside the gene matches: 13. This CDR3 region has 15 residues. Germline V gives CDR1 SGHVS, CDR2 FQNEAQ. CDR3 DNA sequence: TGTGCCAGCAGGGAACCGGGACAGGCAGTTGGTGAGCAGTTCTTC. This gives the protein CASREPGQAVGEQFF. Variable domain in full (rest from reference TRBV7-8 and TRBJ2-1): GAGVSQSPRYKVAKRGQDVALRCDPISGHVSLFWYQQALGQGPEFLTYFQNEAQLDKSGLPSDRFFAERPEGSVSTLKIQRTQQEDSAVYLCASREPGQAVGEQFFGPGTRLTVL.

This chain uses TRBV7-2 with TRBJ2-5, with D maybe TRBD1 (5 bases). The V gene's germline CDR1 is SGHTA and CDR2 FQGNSA. This CDR3 comprises 15 residues. Trimming cost V 6 bases and J 2 bases, with 16 bases left between them. CDR3 in amino acids: CASSSQGFGQETQYF. The CDR3 bases are TGTGCCAGCAGTTCCCAGGGATTCGGGCAAGAGACCCAGTACTTC.

The chain couples TRBV9 to TRBJ2-2; a possible D gene is TRBD2 (6 bases). This CDR3 spans 15 amino acids. The germline CDR1 and CDR2 sequences are SGDLS and YYNGEE. V was clipped by 2 bases and J by 0 bases, with 8 bases between them. The CDR3 DNA follows: TGTGCCAGCAGCGTCCCTAGCGCGAACACCGGGGAGCTGTTTTTT. Translation: CASSVPSANTGELFF.

V and J are TRBV11-2 and TRBJ2-5, with D unresolved. The end of the DNA is better explained by TRBJ2-7, so the J call may be wrong. Germline V gene lookup returns CDR1 SGHAT and CDR2 FQNNGV. This CDR3 is 11 amino acids long. The CDR3 here is CASSLGHEQYF. For the CDR3, the DNA is TGTGCCAGCAGCTTGGGCCACGAGCAGTACTTC.

The chain is built from TRBV7-3 and TRBJ2-4; TRBD2 matches at 13 bases. Trimming at V came to 5 bases and at J to 3 bases, leaving 4 bases not matched to a gene. The germline gives CDR1 SGHTA, CDR2 FQGTGA. This CDR3 comprises 16 residues. The CDR3 DNA is TGTGCCAGCAGCCCAGGACTAGCGGGAGTCAAAAACATTCAGTACTTC. Translating it yields CASSPGLAGVKNIQYF.

This chain connects TRBV7-9 to TRBJ2-1; possible D gene TRBD2, 5 bases. Trimming took off 3 bases at V and 9 bases at J, with 15 bases between the two ends. This CDR3 is 14 amino acids long. The V gene's germline CDR1 is SEHNR and CDR2 FQNEAQ (reference sequence). Written as DNA, the CDR3 is TGTGCCAGCAGCTTTTCGACTGTCGGGATTGAGCAGTTCTTC. This translates into CASSFSTVGIEQFF.

This clone has just a few counts. The CDR3 here is CASNLQGNTEAFF. In nucleotides, the CDR3 is TGTGCCAGCAACTTACAGGGGAACACTGAAGCTTTCTTT. The chain combines TRBV2 with TRBJ1-1; D might be TRBD1 (6 bases). Germline assignment: CDR1 SNHLY and CDR2 FYNNEI. Trimming took 7 bases from V and 1 from J, leaving 10 bases between them. The length of the CDR3 is 13 residues.

This clone was found once. The CDR3: CASSHRSLGGAGGGTQYF. CDR3 DNA sequence: TGTGCCAGCAGCCATAGGAGCTTAGGGGGCGCCGGCGGAGGTACGCAGTATTTT. J is TRBJ2-3 and V is TRBV14; the match to TRBD1 covers 7 bases. The CDR3 contains 18 residues. Germline CDR1 SGHDN, CDR2 FVKESK. With V trimmed by 3 bases and J by 8 bases, 20 bases remained unmatched.

This clone has more than one count but fewer than ten. This chain connects TRBV4-1 to TRBJ2-7; maybe TRBD1 (5 bases). The CDR3 length is 15 residues. Germline V lookup: CDR1 MGHRA, CDR2 YSYEKL. The ends were cut back, 1 base at V and 1 base at J, with 11 bases in the middle. DNA of the CDR3: TGCGCCAGCAGCCAAGTTCGTGGGGCGTCCTACGAGCAGTACTTC. Translation gives CASSQVRGASYEQYF.